These 5 T cell receptor beta chains came from one sample sequenced in a study of technical replicates of blood from a handful of donors. The assay was immunoSEQ multiplex PCR, and TCRdb's table has in-frame clones only and misses some. The table has tens of thousands of clones, about 86% seen once. The sample was PBMCs. The receptors here all came from a human donor in good health. Some clones in this sample may be carry-over from other donors' samples.

This chain uses TRBV4-3 with TRBJ2-5; 7 nucleotides agree with TRBD2. The germline V gene encodes CDR1 LGHNA and CDR2 YSLEER. This CDR3 comprises 13 residues. J lost 4 bases, V lost 4 bases, and 3 bases had no gene match. The CDR3 bases are TGCGCCAGCAGCCCTGGGAGGGGAGAGACCCAGTACTTC. Translation: CASSPGRGETQYF.

The rearrangement links TRBV4-1 to TRBJ2-5; 8 bases map to TRBD2. The CDR3 runs to 16 residues. Germline loops: CDR1 MGHRA, CDR2 YSYEKL. With 1 base clipped from V and 5 bases from J, the junction kept 9 bases outside the gene matches. The CDR3 reads CASSQGVGGAEETQYF. In DNA, the CDR3 is TGCGCCAGCAGCCAAGGCGTCGGGGGGGCCGAGGAGACCCAGTACTTC.

This clone was counted between two and nine times. This rearrangement joins TRBV20-1 to TRBJ1-1; D remains ambiguous. The germline V and J ends were trimmed by 3 bases and 8 bases, with 10 bases remaining between them. Germline CDR1 is DFQATT and CDR2 is SNEGSKA (reference sequence). The CDR3 runs 11 residues. This chain's CDR3 is CSAREFREAFF. The CDR3 region has the DNA TGCAGTGCTAGGGAGTTTAGGGAAGCTTTCTTT.

The genes are TRBV4-2 and TRBJ2-7; 11 bases align to TRBD2. The CDR3 is 15 residues long. The ends lost 2 bases at V and 2 bases at J; junction bases unmatched: 2. Germline V lookup: CDR1 LGHNA, CDR2 YNFKEQ. This CDR3 is CASSQPTSGTYEQYF. CDR3 DNA sequence: TGTGCCAGCAGCCAACCGACTAGCGGGACCTACGAGCAGTACTTC.

This chain connects TRBV6-1 to TRBJ2-7; TRBD2 matches at 8 bases. The CDR3 totals 12 residues. V was pared by 7 bases and J by 5 bases, with 4 bases of the junction left unmatched. Germline loops: CDR1 MNHNS, CDR2 SASEGT. The CDR3 DNA is TGTGCCAGCACGGGGGGGCCCCACGAGCAGTACTTC. Protein product: CASTGGPHEQYF.